The 18 T cell receptor beta chains in this list originate from one sample, sequenced in a study of shared clonotypes between healthy human individuals. Assay used: immunoSEQ multiplex PCR; TCRdb lists only in-frame clones, some missing. The table shows 1.5 million to 2.5 million clones, with about 95% occurring only once. CD45RO-negative cells were positively selected for CCR7, leaving out terminally differentiated effector memory CD45RA+ cells. The sequenced sample was naive CD8+ T cells sorted from blood. Every receptor here comes from a man between 18 and 29 years old in good health.

A word on this clone: This sample also contains other DNA sequences that code for the same CDR3. CDR3 in DNA: TGTGCCAGCAGTACAAATCAGCCCCAGCATTTT. Residues: CASSTNQPQHF. The chain joins TRBV28 to TRBJ1-5; D not resolved. Germline values: CDR1 MDHEN, CDR2 SYDVKM. Trimming removed 5 bases at V and 4 bases at J, with 3 bases between. This CDR3 contains 11 residues.

The chain recombines TRBV4-1 with TRBJ1-4, with D unresolved. The CDR3 is 14 amino acids. The germline V gene encodes CDR1 MGHRA and CDR2 YSYEKL. V dropped 4 bases and J dropped 3 bases, with 9 bases sitting between them. In DNA, the CDR3 is TGCGCCAGCAGCCCCGAGGGTCCTAATGAAAAACTGTTTTTT. Its translation: CASSPEGPNEKLFF.

The CDR3 sequence is CASSQEDRDTGELFF. The CDR3 DNA follows: TGCGCCAGCAGCCAAGAGGACAGGGACACCGGGGAGCTGTTTTTT. This rearrangement joins TRBV4-3 to TRBJ2-2; TRBD1 aligns across 8 bases. Trimming cost V 0 bases and J 3 bases; bases outside gene matches: 0. The germline V gene encodes CDR1 LGHNA and CDR2 YSLEER. This CDR3 has 15 amino acids.

The CDR3 region is CASSLSFLAGGQNNEQFF. For the CDR3, the DNA is TGTGCCAGCAGTTTATCGTTTCTAGCGGGGGGGCAAAACAATGAGCAGTTCTTC. This chain joins TRBV27 and TRBJ2-1; 12 bases are a match to TRBD2. Germline V lookup: CDR1 MNHEY, CDR2 SMNVEV (reference sequence). The junction had 8 bases not matched to a gene; V was cut back by 0 bases and J by 5 bases. This CDR3 has 18 residues.

The rearrangement links TRBV21-1 to TRBJ1-2; TRBD1 is the table's D call and was not checked against the DNA. TRBV21-1 is assigned pseudogene status. There are 14 residues in the CDR3. The CDR3 protein is CASVLPGQTFGYTF. CDR3 nucleotides: TGTGCCAGCGTTCTTCCGGGACAGACTTTTGGCTACACCTTC.

As regards this clone: The same CDR3 also results from other DNA sequences found in this sample. This chain joins TRBV4-1 and TRBJ1-1; no definite D call. There are 12 residues in the CDR3. Germline lookup yields CDR1 MGHRA and CDR2 YSYEKL. Trimming left V 1 base short and J 7 bases short, with 7 bases between. The CDR3 sequence: CASSQVGSEAFF. The DNA of the CDR3 is TGCGCCAGCAGCCAAGTCGGCAGTGAAGCTTTCTTT.

This clone came up once. This chain uses TRBV2 with TRBJ2-1; 12 positions match TRBD2. The V gene end was trimmed by 7 bases and the J gene end by 7 bases; junction bases not matched to a gene: 14. Germline values: CDR1 SNHLY, CDR2 FYNNEI. The CDR3 runs to 17 residues. As DNA, the CDR3 is TGTGCCAGCACAAAAGGGGCTAGCGGGAGGGCCGGGAATGAGCAGTTCTTC. It codes for CASTKGASGRAGNEQFF.

J is TRBJ2-1 and V is TRBV7-9; 9 positions agree with TRBD2. The CDR3 totals 17 residues. Germline V gene sequence: CDR1 SEHNR, CDR2 FQNEAQ (reference sequence). J lost 5 bases, V lost 3 bases, and 11 bases had no gene match. This CDR3 is CASSLASGERFNNEQFF. The CDR3 DNA is TGTGCCAGCAGCTTGGCTAGCGGGGAACGTTTTAACAATGAGCAGTTCTTC.

The V gene is TRBV28, the J gene TRBJ1-4; 7 bases are a match to TRBD1. The CDR3 totals 12 residues. V dropped 4 bases and J dropped 8; count of bases not matched to a gene: 1. Per the germline V gene, CDR1 is MDHEN and CDR2 is SYDVKM. CDR3: CASSSDREKLFF. CDR3 DNA: TGTGCCAGCAGTTCGGACAGGGAAAAACTGTTTTTT.

As to this clone: Other DNA sequences in this sample translate to the same CDR3. The chain uses TRBV7-9 and TRBJ2-7, with D unresolved. Trimming pared 1 base from V and 5 bases from J, leaving 6 bases between. This CDR3 has 12 amino acids. Germline CDR1 reads SEHNR; CDR2 reads FQNEAQ (reference sequence). The CDR3 region is CASSLGGDEQYF. CDR3 in DNA: TGTGCCAGCAGCTTAGGCGGAGACGAGCAGTACTTC.

On this clone itself: The same CDR3 is also encoded by other DNA sequences in this sample. The chain recombines TRBV28 with TRBJ2-3, with unresolved D. With 3 bases removed from V and 3 bases from J, the gap between germline ends came to 7 bases. The CDR3 length is 13 residues. Per germline, CDR1 MDHEN and CDR2 SYDVKM. The CDR3 sequence: CASSFRPTDTQYF. Written as DNA, the CDR3 is TGTGCCAGCAGTTTCCGTCCGACAGATACGCAGTATTTT.

The chain is built from TRBV6-1 and TRBJ2-7; 9 bases agree with TRBD1. The CDR3 consists of 16 residues. CDR1 and CDR2 (germline): MNHNS, SASEGT. The V gene end was trimmed by 3 bases and the J gene end by 4 bases; junction bases not matched to a gene: 10. CDR3 sequence reads: CASSDGPGTGRYEQYF. The CDR3 bases are TGTGCCAGCAGTGACGGGCCCGGGACAGGGAGATACGAGCAGTACTTC.

A single count supports this clone. The chain has TRBV7-9 and TRBJ2-5; 14 nucleotides match TRBD2. Germline V CDR1 and CDR2: SEHNR, FQNEAQ (reference sequence). V gave up 2 bases and J gave up 5 bases; unmatched junction bases: 4. The length of the CDR3 is 16 residues. The CDR3 reads CASSLSTSGRVETQYF. The CDR3, as DNA: TGTGCCAGCAGCTTATCGACTAGCGGGAGGGTTGAGACCCAGTACTTC.

This clone appeared a single time. Other DNA sequences of this sample code for an identical CDR3. The V and J genes are TRBV27 and TRBJ1-1; unclear D gene. This CDR3 region has 14 residues. The V gene's germline CDR1 is MNHEY and CDR2 SMNVEV (reference sequence). V dropped 4 bases and J dropped 0 bases, with 9 bases sitting between them. CDR3 sequence reads: CASSSGLMNTEAFF. CDR3 nucleotides: TGTGCCAGCAGTTCAGGCCTTATGAACACTGAAGCTTTCTTT.

The chain combines TRBV19 with TRBJ1-1; 9 nucleotides align to TRBD1. V was pared by 10 bases and J by 3 bases, with 6 bases of the junction left unmatched. CDR1 LNHDA and CDR2 SQIVND come from the germline V gene (reference sequence). This CDR3 has 13 residues. CDR3 protein: CAIRDRVDTEAFF. In DNA form, the CDR3 reads TGTGCCATTAGGGACAGGGTGGACACTGAAGCTTTCTTT.

In this sample, this clone turned up once. The CDR3 sequence: CASSEHGSGNTIYF. The CDR3 DNA is TGTGCCAGCAGCGAACATGGCTCTGGAAACACCATATATTTT. The chain carries TRBV9 and TRBJ1-3; D uncertain. The germline gives CDR1 SGDLS, CDR2 YYNGEE. The CDR3 totals 14 residues. The V gene lost 3 bases and the J gene lost 0 bases, with 7 bases spanning the gap.

V gene TRBV6-5 combines with J gene TRBJ1-1; possible D gene TRBD1, 6 bases. The germline V gene has CDR1 MNHEY and CDR2 SVGAGI. Trimming shortened V by 6 bases and J by 4 bases, and 12 bases separated the two germline ends. The CDR3 runs 13 residues. CDR3 nucleotide sequence: TGTGCCAGCAGAGAACAGGGCGTCACTGAAGCTTTCTTT. It is translated as CASREQGVTEAFF.

J is TRBJ2-7 and V is TRBV6-5, with TRBD2 identical over 7 bases. Losses at the gene ends were 0 bases for V and 6 bases for J; bases not matched to a gene: 8. Germline assignment: CDR1 MNHEY and CDR2 SVGAGI. The CDR3 totals 15 residues. The CDR3 loop reads CASSYSLGSGGEQYF. The CDR3 DNA sequence: TGTGCCAGCAGTTACTCCCTAGGGTCGGGGGGCGAGCAGTACTTC.